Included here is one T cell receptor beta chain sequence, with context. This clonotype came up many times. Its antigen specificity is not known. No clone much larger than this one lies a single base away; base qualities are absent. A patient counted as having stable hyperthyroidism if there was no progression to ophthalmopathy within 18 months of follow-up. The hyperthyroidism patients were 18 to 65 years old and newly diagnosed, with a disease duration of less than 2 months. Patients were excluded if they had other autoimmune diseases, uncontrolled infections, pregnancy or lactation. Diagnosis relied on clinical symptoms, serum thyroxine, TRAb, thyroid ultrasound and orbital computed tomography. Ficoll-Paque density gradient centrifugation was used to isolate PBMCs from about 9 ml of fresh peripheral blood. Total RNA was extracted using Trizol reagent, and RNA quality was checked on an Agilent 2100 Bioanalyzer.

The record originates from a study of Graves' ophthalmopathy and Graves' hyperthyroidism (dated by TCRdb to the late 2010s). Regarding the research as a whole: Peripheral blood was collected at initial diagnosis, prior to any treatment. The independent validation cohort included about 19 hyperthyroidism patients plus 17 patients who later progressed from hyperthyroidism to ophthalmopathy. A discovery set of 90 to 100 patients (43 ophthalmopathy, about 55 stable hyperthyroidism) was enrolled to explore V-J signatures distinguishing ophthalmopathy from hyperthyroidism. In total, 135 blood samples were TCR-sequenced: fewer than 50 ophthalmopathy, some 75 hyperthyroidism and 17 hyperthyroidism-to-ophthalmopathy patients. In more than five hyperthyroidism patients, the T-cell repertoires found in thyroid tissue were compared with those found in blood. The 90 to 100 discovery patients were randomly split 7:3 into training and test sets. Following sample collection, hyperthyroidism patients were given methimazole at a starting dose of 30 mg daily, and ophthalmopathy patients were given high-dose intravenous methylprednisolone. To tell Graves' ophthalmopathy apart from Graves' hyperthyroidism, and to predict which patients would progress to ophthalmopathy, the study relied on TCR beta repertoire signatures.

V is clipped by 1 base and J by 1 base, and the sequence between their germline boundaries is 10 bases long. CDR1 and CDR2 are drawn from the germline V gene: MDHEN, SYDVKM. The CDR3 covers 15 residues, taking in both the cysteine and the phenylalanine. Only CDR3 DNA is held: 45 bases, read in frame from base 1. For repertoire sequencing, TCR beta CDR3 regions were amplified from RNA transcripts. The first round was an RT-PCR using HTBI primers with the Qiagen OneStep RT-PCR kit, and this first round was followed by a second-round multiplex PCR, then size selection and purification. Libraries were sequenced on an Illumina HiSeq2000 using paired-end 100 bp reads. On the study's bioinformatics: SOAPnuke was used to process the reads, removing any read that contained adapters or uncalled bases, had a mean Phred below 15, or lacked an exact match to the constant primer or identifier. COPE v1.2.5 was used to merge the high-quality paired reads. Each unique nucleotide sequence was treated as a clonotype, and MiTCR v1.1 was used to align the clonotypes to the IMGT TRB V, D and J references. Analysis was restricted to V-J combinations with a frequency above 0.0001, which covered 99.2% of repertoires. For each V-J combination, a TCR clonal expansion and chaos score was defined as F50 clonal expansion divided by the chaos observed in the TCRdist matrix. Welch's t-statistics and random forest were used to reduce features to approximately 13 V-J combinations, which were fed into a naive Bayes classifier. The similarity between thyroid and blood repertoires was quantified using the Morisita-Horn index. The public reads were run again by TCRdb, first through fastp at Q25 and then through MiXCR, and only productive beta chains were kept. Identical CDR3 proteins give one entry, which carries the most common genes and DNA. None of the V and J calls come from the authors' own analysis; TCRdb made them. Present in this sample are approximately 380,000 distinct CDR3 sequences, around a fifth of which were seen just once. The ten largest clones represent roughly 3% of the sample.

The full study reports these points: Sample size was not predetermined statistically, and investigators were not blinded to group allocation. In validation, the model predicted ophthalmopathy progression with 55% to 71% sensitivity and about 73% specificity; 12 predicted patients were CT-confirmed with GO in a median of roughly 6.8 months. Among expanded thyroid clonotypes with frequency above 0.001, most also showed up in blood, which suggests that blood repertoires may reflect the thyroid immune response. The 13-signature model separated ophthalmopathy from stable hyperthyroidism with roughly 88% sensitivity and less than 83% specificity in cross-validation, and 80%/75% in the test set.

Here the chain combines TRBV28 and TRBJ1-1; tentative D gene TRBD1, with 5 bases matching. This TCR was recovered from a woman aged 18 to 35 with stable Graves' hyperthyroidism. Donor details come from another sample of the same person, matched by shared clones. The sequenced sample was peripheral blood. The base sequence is TGTGCCAGCAGTTTATCCCCCGGGGGGAACACTGAAGCTTTCTTT. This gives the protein CASSLSPGGNTEAFF.